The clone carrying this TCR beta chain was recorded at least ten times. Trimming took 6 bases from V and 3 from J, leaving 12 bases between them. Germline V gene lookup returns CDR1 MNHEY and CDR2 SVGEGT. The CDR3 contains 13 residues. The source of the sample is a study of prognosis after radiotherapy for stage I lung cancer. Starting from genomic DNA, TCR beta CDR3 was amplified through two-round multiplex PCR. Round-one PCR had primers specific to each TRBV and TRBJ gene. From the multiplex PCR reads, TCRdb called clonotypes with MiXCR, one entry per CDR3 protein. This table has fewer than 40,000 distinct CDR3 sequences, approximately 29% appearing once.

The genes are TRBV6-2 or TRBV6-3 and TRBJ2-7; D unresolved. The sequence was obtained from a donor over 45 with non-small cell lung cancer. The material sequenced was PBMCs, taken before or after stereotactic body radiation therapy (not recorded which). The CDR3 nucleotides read TGTGCCAGCAGCCCTCAAGAGTACTACGAGCAGTACTTC. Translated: CASSPQEYYEQYF.